This TCR beta chain was retrieved from a study of T cells after yellow fever vaccination. General study points: Researchers cautioned that FACS-sorted repertoires could harbor abundant clonotypes contaminating from the bulk population. Among all clonotypes, a small share was observed in both CD4 and CD8 compartments.

They built TCR cDNA with 5'RACE template switching, a step that put in a universal primer site and UMIs. One entry per CDR3 protein results from TCRdb running MiXCR on the 5' RACE reads. The data hold around 500,000 distinct CDR3 sequences, with 21% observed a single time. The CDR3 has 15 residues. Germline CDR1 KGHDR, CDR2 SFDVKD. V was pared by 4 bases and J by 6 bases, with 8 bases of the junction left unmatched. As for this clonotype: Its target is not known.

This specimen was PBMCs, taken about 21 days after the first yellow fever vaccination. This sequence was found in a man between 18 and 29 years old who received the YFV17D yellow fever vaccine. The gene calls are TRBV24-1 and TRBJ2-1; the match to TRBD2 covers 7 bases. The chain's CDR3 is CATSELSGDLNEQFF. The CDR3 DNA reads TGTGCCACCAGTGAACTGAGCGGGGACCTCAATGAGCAGTTCTTC.